The 29 T cell receptor beta chains below were found in one sample sequenced in a study of OX40 agonist ivuxolimab in advanced cancers. The library was built by means of the immunoSEQ multiplex PCR assay. TCRdb stores this immuneACCESS table with in-frame sequences only. Part of the clones is absent; in the studies checked, under half of the shortfall reflects unresolved V genes, and no reason is known for the rest. This sample is represented by tens of thousands of clones; about 89% of them were singletons. The ten most abundant clones make up approximately 0.63% of the sample. Sample: CD4+ or CD8+ T cells sorted from blood, taken in a trial of the OX40 agonist ivuxolimab. These receptors were taken from an adult with an advanced solid tumor such as melanoma, head and neck, liver or kidney cancer.

The V and J genes are TRBV2 and TRBJ2-3; TRBD2 matches at 10 bases. Trimming at V came to 2 bases and at J to 4 bases, leaving 6 bases not matched to a gene. CDR3 length: 16 residues. The V gene's germline CDR1 is SNHLY and CDR2 FYNNEI. The CDR3 DNA reads TGTGCCAGCAGTGAATTGTTGAGCGGGGGGGCAGATACGCAGTATTTT. Translated, it gives CASSELLSGGADTQYF.

This chain joins TRBV14 and TRBJ1-2, with D unclear. The CDR3 is 16 residues long. Germline V gives CDR1 SGHDN, CDR2 FVKESK. Trimming left V 3 bases short and J 4 bases short, with 18 bases between. The CDR3 DNA is TGTGCCAGCAGCCAGGTTACCCCTGGTGGATTCTATGGCTACACCTTC. Amino acids: CASSQVTPGGFYGYTF.

The chain links TRBV7-6 to TRBJ1-4, with 7 bases lining up with TRBD1. Germline CDR1 reads SGHVS; CDR2 reads FNYEAQ. The CDR3 consists of 17 residues. After removal of 5 bases from V and 4 bases from J, the junction contained 13 bases not matched to a gene. This chain's CDR3 is CASSQRGGPGGNEKLFF. The CDR3 DNA is TGTGCCAGCAGCCAAAGGGGGGGCCCAGGGGGTAATGAAAAACTGTTTTTT. The whole variable domain, filled in from reference TRBV7-6 and TRBJ1-4, reads GAGVSQSPRYKVTKRGQDVALRCDPISGHVSLYWYRQALGQGPEFLTYFNYEAQQDKSGLPNDRFSAERPEGSISTLTIQRTEQRDSAMYRCASSQRGGPGGNEKLFFGSGTQLSVL.

The chain uses TRBV5-1 and TRBJ1-2; D not resolved. Germline CDR1 and CDR2: SGHRS and YFSETQ. Trimming cost V 0 bases and J 1 base, with 13 bases left between them. This CDR3 is built from 16 residues. The CDR3 sequence is CASSLDVTGINYGYTF. In nucleotides, the CDR3 is TGCGCCAGCAGCTTGGACGTTACCGGGATTAACTATGGCTACACCTTC.

This clone was picked up a small number of times. CDR3 region: CASSVTGDQPQHF. In DNA form, the CDR3 reads TGTGCCAGTAGTGTCACAGGGGATCAGCCCCAGCATTTT. The chain uses TRBV19 and TRBJ1-5, with 7 bases identical to TRBD1. The V and J ends lost 5 bases and 5 bases, in that order; junction bases with no gene match: 3. The CDR3 runs 13 residues. Germline CDR1 reads LNHDA; CDR2 reads SQIVND (reference sequence).

V is TRBV5-6 and J is TRBJ1-6, with D possibly TRBD1 on 5 matching bases. The germline gives CDR1 SGHDT, CDR2 YYEEEE. The length of the CDR3 is 14 residues. Trimming took off 0 bases at V and 9 bases at J, with 10 bases between the two ends. The CDR3 sequence: CASSLGRGGSPLHF. The CDR3 nucleotides are TGTGCCAGCAGCTTGGGGAGGGGAGGTTCACCCCTCCACTTT.

The chain uses TRBV5-6 and TRBJ1-5; D uncertain. The length of the CDR3 is 14 residues. V was clipped by 2 bases and J by 10 bases, with 16 bases between them. Germline values: CDR1 SGHDT, CDR2 YYEEEE. CDR3: CASSLRGFVNPQHF. In DNA, the CDR3 is TGTGCCAGCAGCTTACGGGGTTTTGTTAATCCCCAGCATTTT.

For the CDR3, the DNA is TGTGCCAGCAGTTTGGGCGGGAGTTTGAACACTGAAGCTTTCTTT. Its translation: CASSLGGSLNTEAFF. The chain links TRBV28 to TRBJ1-1; D gene uncertain. V was cut by 3 bases and J by 0 bases, with 11 bases left in between. This CDR3 spans 15 amino acids. CDR1 MDHEN and CDR2 SYDVKM come from the germline V gene.

The rearrangement uses TRBV7-8 and TRBJ1-6; D is perhaps TRBD1 (5 bases). Germline CDR1 and CDR2: SGHVS and FQNEAQ. Between the trimmed V and J ends, which lost 2 bases and 6 bases, there was a span of 11 bases. The length of the CDR3 is 15 residues. The CDR3 nucleotides are TGTGCCAGCAGCTTATTAGGGCAGGGTAATTCACCCCTCCACTTT. It encodes CASSLLGQGNSPLHF.

A word on this clone: Its ends do not fully match the called genes, so a read error is possible. The chain is built from TRBV5-1 and TRBJ1-1; D gene uncertain. The V gene's germline CDR1 is SGHRS and CDR2 YFSETQ. This CDR3 has 11 residues. The CDR3 is CARSLNTEAFF. CDR3 sequence (DNA): TGCGCCAGGAGCTTGAACACTGAAGCTTTCTTT.

J is TRBJ1-1 and V is TRBV19; 8 positions agree with TRBD1. The CDR3 spans 16 residues. The trim removed 3 bases at V and 3 bases at J, leaving 9 bases unmatched. Germline V gene lookup returns CDR1 LNHDA and CDR2 SQIVND (reference sequence). CDR3 bases: TGTGCCAGTAGTATTCAGGGCAGGGGGCGGGACACTGAAGCTTTCTTT. This gives the protein CASSIQGRGRDTEAFF.

This clone was found once. The chain joins TRBV9 to TRBJ1-3; 10 bases agree with TRBD1. Germline V lookup: CDR1 SGDLS, CDR2 YYNGEE. The CDR3 contains 15 residues. J gave up 11 bases and V 2 bases, and 10 bases lay outside the gene matches. The CDR3 reads CASSVPGTGETAIYF. Written as DNA, the CDR3 is TGTGCCAGCAGCGTTCCCGGGACAGGGGAAACCGCCATATATTTT.

The V call is TRBV18, the J call TRBJ1-4; no firm D call. With 4 bases removed from V and 11 bases from J, the gap between germline ends came to 11 bases. The germline gives CDR1 KGHSH, CDR2 LQKENI. CDR3 length: 12 residues. The chain's CDR3 is CASSQAPSKLFF. CDR3 nucleotide sequence: TGTGCCAGCTCACAGGCGCCATCCAAACTGTTTTTT.

This clone has only one observation. The gene calls are TRBV5-1 and TRBJ2-5; possible D gene TRBD2, 5 bases. CDR3 length: 14 residues. In germline, CDR1 is SGHRS, CDR2 YFSETQ. V lost 6 bases, J lost 5 bases, and 17 bases lay in between. This CDR3 reads CASKTAQPGETQYF. The CDR3 DNA is TGCGCCAGCAAAACAGCGCAGCCGGGGGAGACCCAGTACTTC.

The V gene is TRBV4-2, the J gene TRBJ1-3; D is unclear. The CDR3 contains 16 residues. Germline CDR1 LGHNA, CDR2 YNFKEQ. V was trimmed by 1 base and J by 2 bases, leaving 12 bases between them. DNA of the CDR3: TGTGCCAGCAGCCAAGCTCTTCTGGAAGCTGGAAACACCATATATTTT. Translating gives CASSQALLEAGNTIYF.

The chain recombines TRBV10-2 with TRBJ2-3, with D perhaps matching TRBD2 (6 bases). The CDR3 loop spans 14 amino acids. Germline-derived CDR1 and CDR2 are WSHSY and SAAADI. V lost 7 bases and J lost 2, with 13 bases in between. The CDR3 region has the DNA TGCGCCAGCACGCGGGACTCTTCCACAGATACGCAGTATTTT. It specifies CASTRDSSTDTQYF.

This clone was observed a single time. The chain is built from TRBV5-6 and TRBJ1-5; possible D gene TRBD1, 6 bases. Germline V gives CDR1 SGHDT, CDR2 YYEEEE. Trimming removed 0 bases at V and 0 bases at J, with 7 bases between. The CDR3 spans 15 residues. The CDR3 bases are TGTGCCAGCAGCTTGGGAGGGGGTAGCAATCAGCCCCAGCATTTT. The encoded protein is CASSLGGGSNQPQHF.

The V gene is TRBV28, the J gene TRBJ1-2; 10 bases map to TRBD1. CDR3 length: 16 amino acids. Looked up from germline, CDR1 is MDHEN and CDR2 is SYDVKM. V trimming: 6 bases; J trimming: 4 bases; junction bases outside the gene matches: 11. CDR3 sequence reads: CASRETAGQGSYGYTF. CDR3 coding DNA: TGTGCCAGCAGAGAAACAGCGGGACAGGGGAGCTATGGCTACACCTTC.

The CDR3: CASSPGWGGVTEAFF. The CDR3, as DNA: TGCGCCAGCAGCCCAGGATGGGGAGGAGTAACTGAAGCTTTCTTT. The chain employs TRBV5-1 and TRBJ1-1; D unclear. The CDR3 is 15 amino acids. The germline V and J ends were trimmed by 4 bases and 5 bases, with 18 bases remaining between them. Germline CDR1 reads SGHRS; CDR2 reads YFSETQ.

The V and J genes are TRBV28 and TRBJ1-5; the match to TRBD1 covers 12 bases. The CDR3 has 15 amino acids. The V gene end was trimmed by 5 bases and the J gene end by 7 bases; junction bases not matched to a gene: 6. Germline values: CDR1 MDHEN, CDR2 SYDVKM. The CDR3 loop reads CASSPGTGGRQPQHF. CDR3 nucleotides: TGTGCCAGCAGTCCCGGGACAGGGGGCCGACAGCCCCAGCATTTT.

J is TRBJ2-1 and V is TRBV9, with 10 bases lining up with TRBD2. This CDR3 has 16 amino acids. V lost 0 bases to trimming and J lost 7 bases; unmatched junction nucleotides: 7. The V gene's germline CDR1 is SGDLS and CDR2 YYNGEE. The CDR3 sequence: CASSVDPSGRGNEQFF. The CDR3, as DNA: TGTGCCAGCAGCGTAGACCCTAGCGGGAGAGGGAATGAGCAGTTCTTC.

Remarks on this clone: The sample holds other DNA sequences that translate to the same CDR3. This chain connects TRBV2 to TRBJ1-1; D gene unclear. V was trimmed by 6 bases and J by 1 base, leaving 18 bases between them. Per the germline V gene, CDR1 is SNHLY and CDR2 is FYNNEI. The CDR3 consists of 16 residues. CDR3 region: CASRVSAGAGNTEAFF. The CDR3 DNA is TGTGCCAGCAGGGTTAGCGCGGGTGCGGGGAACACTGAAGCTTTCTTT.

This rearrangement joins TRBV29-1 to TRBJ1-1, with a tentative D call TRBD1 (5 bases). This CDR3 contains 14 residues. V was clipped by 2 bases and J by 4 bases, with 14 bases between them. Germline V lookup: CDR1 SQVTM, CDR2 ANQGSEA. CDR3 nucleotides: TGCAGCGTTGAAAGGGGCTTTCGGAGCACTGAAGCTTTCTTT. Encoded protein: CSVERGFRSTEAFF.

J is TRBJ2-3 and V is TRBV2; 10 bases are a match to TRBD2. Germline lookup yields CDR1 SNHLY and CDR2 FYNNEI. Trimming at V came to 7 bases and at J to 3 bases, leaving 4 bases not matched to a gene. The CDR3 is 14 amino acids. The CDR3 loop is CASKPGLATDTQYF. The DNA for the CDR3 is TGTGCCAGCAAACCGGGACTAGCGACAGATACGCAGTATTTT.

The V call is TRBV9, the J call TRBJ1-1, with D hard to call. The CDR3 runs to 15 residues. V was pared by 3 bases and J by 2 bases, with 14 bases between. Germline loops: CDR1 SGDLS, CDR2 YYNGEE. DNA of the CDR3: TGTGCCAGCAGCGCCGTTGGCAGTGGTAACACTGAAGCTTTCTTT. Protein: CASSAVGSGNTEAFF.

The chain couples TRBV29-1 to TRBJ2-5; possible D gene TRBD1, 5 bases. Germline V gives CDR1 SQVTM, CDR2 ANQGSEA. V gave up 4 bases and J gave up 2 bases, with 14 bases separating them. The CDR3 covers 14 residues. CDR3 sequence reads: CSVAPGFGQETQYF. For the CDR3, the DNA is TGCAGCGTTGCGCCAGGGTTTGGGCAAGAGACCCAGTACTTC.

The chain couples TRBV19 to TRBJ1-1; D unclear. The V gene lost 4 bases and the J gene lost 1 base, with 16 bases spanning the gap. Germline CDR1 LNHDA, CDR2 SQIVND (reference sequence). This CDR3 has 16 amino acids. The DNA for the CDR3 is TGTGCCAGTAGTACCGTCGGTCGCCAAGAGAACACTGAAGCTTTCTTT. Its translation: CASSTVGRQENTEAFF.

This clone was counted only a few times. This chain uses TRBV5-1 with TRBJ2-5, with D possibly matching TRBD2 (6 bases). Germline CDR1 is SGHRS and CDR2 is YFSETQ. The CDR3 contains 15 residues. Trimming removed 0 bases at V and 5 bases at J, with 14 bases between. The CDR3 region has the DNA TGCGCCAGCAGCTTGGAAGGGAGGAGGCACGAGACCCAGTACTTC. Translated, it gives CASSLEGRRHETQYF.

The CDR3 region has the DNA TGTGCCAGCAGTTGGAGGGTAGCGGCTGGCACCGGGGAGCTGTTTTTT. It codes for CASSWRVAAGTGELFF. This chain links TRBV27 with TRBJ2-2, with D perhaps matching TRBD2 (6 bases). Germline loops: CDR1 MNHEY, CDR2 SMNVEV (reference sequence). V lost 4 bases and J 4 bases, leaving 16 bases between the germline ends. The CDR3 is 16 residues long.